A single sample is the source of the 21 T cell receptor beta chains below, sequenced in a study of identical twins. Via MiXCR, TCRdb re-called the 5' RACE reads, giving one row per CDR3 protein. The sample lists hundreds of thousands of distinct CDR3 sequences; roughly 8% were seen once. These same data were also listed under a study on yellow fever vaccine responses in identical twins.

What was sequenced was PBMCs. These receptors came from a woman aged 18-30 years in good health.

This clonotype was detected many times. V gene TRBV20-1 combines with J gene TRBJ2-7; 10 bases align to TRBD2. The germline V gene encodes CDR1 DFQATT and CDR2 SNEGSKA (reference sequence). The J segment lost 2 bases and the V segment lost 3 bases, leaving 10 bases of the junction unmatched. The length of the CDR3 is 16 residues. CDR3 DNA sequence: TGCAGTGCTAGTAGCCTAGCGGGAGAATTTCCCTACGAGCAGTACTTC. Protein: CSASSLAGEFPYEQYF.

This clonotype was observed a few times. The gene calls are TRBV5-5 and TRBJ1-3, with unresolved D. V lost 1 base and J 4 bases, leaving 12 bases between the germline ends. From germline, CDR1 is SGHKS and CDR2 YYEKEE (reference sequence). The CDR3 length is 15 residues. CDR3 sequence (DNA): TGTGCCAGCAGCTTGTTACCGGAGGGAGGAAACACCATATATTTT. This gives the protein CASSLLPEGGNTIYF.

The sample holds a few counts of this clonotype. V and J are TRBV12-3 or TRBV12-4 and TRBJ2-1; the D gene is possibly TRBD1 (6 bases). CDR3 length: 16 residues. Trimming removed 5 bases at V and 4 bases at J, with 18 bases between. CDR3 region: CASSLSGWGRYNEQFF. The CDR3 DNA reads TGTGCCAGCAGTCTCTCGGGGTGGGGGCGATACAATGAGCAGTTCTTC.

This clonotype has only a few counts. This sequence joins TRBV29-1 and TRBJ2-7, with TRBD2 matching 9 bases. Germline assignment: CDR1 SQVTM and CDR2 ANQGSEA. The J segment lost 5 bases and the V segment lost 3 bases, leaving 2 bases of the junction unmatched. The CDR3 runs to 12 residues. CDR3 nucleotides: TGCAGCGTTGATAGCGGGAGCCACGAGCAGTACTTC. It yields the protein CSVDSGSHEQYF.

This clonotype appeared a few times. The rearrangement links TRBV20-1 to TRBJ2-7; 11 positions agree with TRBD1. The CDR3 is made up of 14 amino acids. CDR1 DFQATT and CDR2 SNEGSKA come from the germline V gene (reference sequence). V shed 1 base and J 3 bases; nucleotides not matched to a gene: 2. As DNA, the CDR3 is TGCAGTGCTAGAGCTGGGACAGGGGGCTACGAGCAGTACTTC. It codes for CSARAGTGGYEQYF.

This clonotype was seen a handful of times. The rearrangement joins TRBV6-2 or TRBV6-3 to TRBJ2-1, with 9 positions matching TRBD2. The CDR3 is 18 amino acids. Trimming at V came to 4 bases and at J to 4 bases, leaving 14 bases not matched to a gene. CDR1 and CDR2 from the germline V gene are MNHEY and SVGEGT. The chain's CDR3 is CASSFFVGSGSSYNEQFF. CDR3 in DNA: TGTGCCAGCAGTTTCTTTGTTGGTAGCGGGAGCTCTTACAATGAGCAGTTCTTC.

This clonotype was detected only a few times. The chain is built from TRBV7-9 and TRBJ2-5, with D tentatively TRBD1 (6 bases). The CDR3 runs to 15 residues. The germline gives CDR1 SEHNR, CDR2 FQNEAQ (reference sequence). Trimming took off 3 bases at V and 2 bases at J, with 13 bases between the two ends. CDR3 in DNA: TGTGCCAGCAGCTTGCGGCCGGACAGTCAAGAGACCCAGTACTTC. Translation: CASSLRPDSQETQYF.

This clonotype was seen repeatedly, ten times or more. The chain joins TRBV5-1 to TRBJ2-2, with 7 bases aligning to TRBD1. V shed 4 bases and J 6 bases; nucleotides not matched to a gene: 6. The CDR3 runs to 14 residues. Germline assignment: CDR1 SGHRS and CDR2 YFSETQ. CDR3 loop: CASSRSQGSGELFF. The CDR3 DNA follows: TGCGCCAGCAGCCGATCACAGGGGTCCGGGGAGCTGTTTTTT.

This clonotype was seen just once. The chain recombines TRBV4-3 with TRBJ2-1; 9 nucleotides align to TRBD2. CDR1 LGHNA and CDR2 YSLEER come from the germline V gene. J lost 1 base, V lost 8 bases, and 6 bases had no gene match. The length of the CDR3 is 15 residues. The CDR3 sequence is CASGAGGVSYNEQFF. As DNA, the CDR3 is TGCGCCAGCGGAGCGGGAGGAGTGTCCTACAATGAGCAGTTCTTC.

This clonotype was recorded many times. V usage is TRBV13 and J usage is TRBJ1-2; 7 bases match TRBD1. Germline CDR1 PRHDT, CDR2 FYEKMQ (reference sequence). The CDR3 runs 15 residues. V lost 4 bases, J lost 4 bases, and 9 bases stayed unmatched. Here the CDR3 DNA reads TGTGCCAGCAGCTCCCGACAGGGCGAATTCTATGGCTACACCTTC. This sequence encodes CASSSRQGEFYGYTF.

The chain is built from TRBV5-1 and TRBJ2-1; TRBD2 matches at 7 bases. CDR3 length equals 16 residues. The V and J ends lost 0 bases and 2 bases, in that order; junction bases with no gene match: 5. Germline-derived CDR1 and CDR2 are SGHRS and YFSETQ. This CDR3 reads CASSLAWGGTYNEQFF. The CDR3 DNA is TGCGCCAGCAGCTTGGCTTGGGGGGGAACCTACAATGAGCAGTTCTTC. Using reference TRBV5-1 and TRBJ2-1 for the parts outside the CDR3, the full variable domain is KAGVTQTPRYLIKTRGQQVTLSCSPISGHRSVSWYQQTPGQGLQFLFEYFSETQRNKGNFPGRFSGRQFSNSRSEMNVSTLELGDSALYLCASSLAWGGTYNEQFFGPGTRLTVL.

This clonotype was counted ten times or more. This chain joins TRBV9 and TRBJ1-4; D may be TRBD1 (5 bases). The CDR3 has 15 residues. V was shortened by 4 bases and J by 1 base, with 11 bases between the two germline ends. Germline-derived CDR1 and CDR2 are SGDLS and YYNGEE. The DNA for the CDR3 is TGTGCCAGCAGCTCGGGACGGATAACTAATGAAAAACTGTTTTTT. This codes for CASSSGRITNEKLFF.

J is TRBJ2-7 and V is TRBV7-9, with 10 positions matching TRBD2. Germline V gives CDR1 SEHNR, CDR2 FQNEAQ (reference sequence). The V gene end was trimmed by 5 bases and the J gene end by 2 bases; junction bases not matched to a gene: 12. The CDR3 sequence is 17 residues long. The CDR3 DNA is TGTGCCAGCAGCCAGGGAGGGCTAGCGGGAGAAACCTACGAGCAGTACTTC. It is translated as CASSQGGLAGETYEQYF.

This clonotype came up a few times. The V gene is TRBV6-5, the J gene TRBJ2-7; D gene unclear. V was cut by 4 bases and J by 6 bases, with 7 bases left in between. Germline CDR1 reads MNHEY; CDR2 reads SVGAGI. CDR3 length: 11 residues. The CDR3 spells CASSWPGEQYF. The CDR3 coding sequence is TGTGCCAGCAGTTGGCCCGGCGAGCAGTACTTC.

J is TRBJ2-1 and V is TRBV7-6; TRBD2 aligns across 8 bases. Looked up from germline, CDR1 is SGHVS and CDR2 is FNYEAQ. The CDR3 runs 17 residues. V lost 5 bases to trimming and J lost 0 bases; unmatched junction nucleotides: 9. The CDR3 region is CASSPTSARTSYNEQFF. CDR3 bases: TGTGCCAGCAGCCCGACTAGCGCTCGAACCTCCTACAATGAGCAGTTCTTC.

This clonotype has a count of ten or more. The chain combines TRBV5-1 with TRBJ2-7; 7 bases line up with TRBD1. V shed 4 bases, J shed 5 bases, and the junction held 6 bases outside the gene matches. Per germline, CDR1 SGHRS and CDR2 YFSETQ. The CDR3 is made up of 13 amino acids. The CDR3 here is CASSPTGYHEQYF. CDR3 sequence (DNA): TGCGCCAGCAGCCCGACAGGGTACCACGAGCAGTACTTC.

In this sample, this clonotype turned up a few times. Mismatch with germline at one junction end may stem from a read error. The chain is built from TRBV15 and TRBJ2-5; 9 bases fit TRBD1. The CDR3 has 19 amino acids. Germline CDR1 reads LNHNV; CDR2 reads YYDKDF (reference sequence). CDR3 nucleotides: TGTGCCACCAGCGGAGACGAAGGAAGGACAGGGGCAGGTGAAGAGACCCAGTACTTC. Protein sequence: CATSGDEGRTGAGEETQYF.

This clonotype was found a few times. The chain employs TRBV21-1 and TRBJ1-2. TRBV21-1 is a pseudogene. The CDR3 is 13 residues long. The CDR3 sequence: CASSKGIHYGYTF. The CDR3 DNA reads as TGTGCCAGCAGCAAAGGAATTCACTATGGCTACACCTTC.

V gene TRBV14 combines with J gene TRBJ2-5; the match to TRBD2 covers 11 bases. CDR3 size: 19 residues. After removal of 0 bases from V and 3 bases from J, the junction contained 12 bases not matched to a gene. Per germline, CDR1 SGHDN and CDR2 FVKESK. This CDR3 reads CASSQDWRETSGKKETQYF. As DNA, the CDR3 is TGTGCCAGCAGCCAAGACTGGAGGGAGACTAGCGGGAAAAAAGAGACCCAGTACTTC. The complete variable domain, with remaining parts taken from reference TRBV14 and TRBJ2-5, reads EAGVTQFPSHSVIEKGQTVTLRCDPISGHDNLYWYRRVMGKEIKFLLHFVKESKQDESGMPNNRFLAERTGGTYSTLKVQPAELEDSGVYFCASSQDWRETSGKKETQYFGPGTRLLVL.

This chain's CDR3 is CASSQDLPGAGGELFF. The CDR3 DNA reads TGTGCCAGCAGCCAAGATCTTCCCGGGGCCGGCGGGGAGCTGTTTTTT. The V call is TRBV14, the J call TRBJ2-2; the D gene could be TRBD1 or TRBD2 (5 bases each). CDR3 length: 16 residues. Trimming shortened V by 0 bases and J by 7 bases, and 15 bases separated the two germline ends. CDR1 and CDR2 from the germline V gene are SGHDN and FVKESK.

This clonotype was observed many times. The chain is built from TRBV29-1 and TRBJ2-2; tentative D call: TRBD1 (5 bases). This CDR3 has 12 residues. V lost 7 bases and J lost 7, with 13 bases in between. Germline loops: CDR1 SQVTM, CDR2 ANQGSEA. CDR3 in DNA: TGCAGCGGAGCAGGGTGGGGCGGGGAGCTGTTTTTT. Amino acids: CSGAGWGGELFF.